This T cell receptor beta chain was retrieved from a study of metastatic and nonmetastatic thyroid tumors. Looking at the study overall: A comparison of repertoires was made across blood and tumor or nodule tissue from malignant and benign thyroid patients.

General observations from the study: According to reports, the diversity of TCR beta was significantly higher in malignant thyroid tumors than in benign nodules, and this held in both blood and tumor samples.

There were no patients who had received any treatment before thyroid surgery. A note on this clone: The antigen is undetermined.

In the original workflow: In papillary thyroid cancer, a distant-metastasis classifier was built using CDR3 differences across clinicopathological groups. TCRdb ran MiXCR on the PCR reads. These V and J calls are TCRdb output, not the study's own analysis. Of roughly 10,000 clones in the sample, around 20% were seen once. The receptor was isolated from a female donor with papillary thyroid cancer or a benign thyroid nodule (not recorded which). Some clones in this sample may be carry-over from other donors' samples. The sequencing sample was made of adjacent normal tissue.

CDR3 residues: CASSSQKGQGIPYEQYF. CDR3 in DNA: TGTGCCAGCAGTTCCCAGAAGGGACAGGGAATCCCCTACGAGCAGTACTTC. The chain links TRBV28 to TRBJ2-7; the match to TRBD1 covers 9 bases. V shed 4 bases, J shed 2 bases, and the junction held 12 bases outside the gene matches. This CDR3 contains 17 residues. Germline values: CDR1 MDHEN, CDR2 SYDVKM.